The 10 T cell receptor beta chains in this list originate from one sample, sequenced in a study of blood T cell repertoires in COVID-19. Profiled with immunoSEQ multiplex PCR; TCRdb holds only in-frame clones, not every one. The sample lists 110,000 to 150,000 clones, about nine tenths seen once, with 10% to 13% in the top ten. Sequencing used peripheral blood. These receptors came from a man between 50 and 59 years old with active or convalescent COVID-19.

CDR3 amino acids: CASSPRVSSYEQYF. The CDR3 DNA follows: TGTGCCAGCAGTCCGAGGGTGAGCTCCTACGAGCAGTACTTC. The chain links TRBV6-5 to TRBJ2-7; a possible D gene is TRBD2 (5 bases). Germline V CDR1 and CDR2: MNHEY, SVGAGI. This CDR3 is 14 amino acids long. V gave up 5 bases and J gave up 0 bases, with 11 bases separating them.

The chain employs TRBV9 and TRBJ1-3; TRBD1 matches at 8 bases. Losses at the gene ends were 3 bases for V and 0 bases for J; bases not matched to a gene: 11. CDR1 and CDR2 (germline): SGDLS, YYNGEE. CDR3 length: 18 residues. The CDR3 protein is CASSASGQGASSGNTIYF. The CDR3 DNA follows: TGTGCCAGCAGCGCCAGCGGACAGGGAGCTAGCTCTGGAAACACCATATATTTT.

The gene calls are TRBV14 and TRBJ2-1; TRBD2 aligns across 10 bases. V lost 1 base, J lost 4 bases, and 7 bases stayed unmatched. The CDR3 is 17 amino acids. CDR1 and CDR2 from the germline V gene are SGHDN and FVKESK. The CDR3 here is CASSQGGLAGVYNEQFF. CDR3 in DNA: TGTGCCAGCAGCCAAGGCGGCCTAGCGGGAGTATACAATGAGCAGTTCTTC.

The chain recombines TRBV3-1 (or the pseudogene TRBV3-2) with TRBJ2-1; 10 bases are shared with TRBD2. The CDR3 is 13 amino acids. Germline V CDR1 and CDR2: LGHDT, YNNKEL (reference sequence). J lost 10 bases, V lost 5 bases, and 5 bases had no gene match. DNA of the CDR3: TGTGCCAGCAGCTTCAAGCGGGGGGGGGAGCAGTTCTTC. It is translated as CASSFKRGGEQFF.

This chain joins TRBV7-2 and TRBJ2-5; 11 bases map to TRBD2. J gave up 5 bases and V 1 base, and 6 bases lay outside the gene matches. Germline CDR1 is SGHTA and CDR2 is FQGNSA. This CDR3 has 16 amino acids. CDR3 amino acids: CASSLVTSGSGETQYF. In DNA form, the CDR3 reads TGTGCCAGCAGCTTAGTTACTAGCGGGAGTGGGGAGACCCAGTACTTC.

This chain links TRBV7-2 with TRBJ2-1, with 10 nucleotides matching TRBD2. Unmatched junction bases numbered 5, after V lost 1 base and J lost 8 bases. CDR3 size: 15 residues. Germline lookup yields CDR1 SGHTA and CDR2 FQGNSA. The CDR3 nucleotides are TGTGCCAGCAGCTTAGGGGGTAGCGGGAGGTATGAGCAGTTCTTC. Amino acids: CASSLGGSGRYEQFF.

The rearrangement links TRBV19 to TRBJ2-2; 7 bases fit TRBD2. The CDR3 covers 15 residues. After removal of 5 bases from V and 6 bases from J, the junction contained 9 bases not matched to a gene. Germline CDR1 and CDR2: LNHDA and SQIVND (reference sequence). In nucleotides, the CDR3 is TGTGCCAGTAGTTCCCCCTTAGCGGGCCCCGGGGAGCTGTTTTTT. Amino acids: CASSSPLAGPGELFF.

V is TRBV7-3 and J is TRBJ2-1, with TRBD2 identical over 11 bases. V lost 3 bases to trimming and J lost 2 bases; unmatched junction nucleotides: 12. The CDR3 length is 19 residues. The germline CDR1 and CDR2 sequences are SGHTA and FQGTGA. CDR3 bases: TGTGCCAGCAGCTTTCAATCCACTAGCGGGAGTGGGCCCTACAATGAGCAGTTCTTC. It encodes CASSFQSTSGSGPYNEQFF.

The gene calls are TRBV21-1 and TRBJ2-3; the table's D call TRBD1 went unverified against the DNA. TRBV21-1 is deemed a pseudogene. The CDR3 contains 13 residues. CDR3 nucleotides: TGTGCCAGCAGCCCCCCCGGACAGAGTACGCAGTATTTT. This codes for CASSPPGQSTQYF.

The chain links TRBV19 to TRBJ2-3; 7 positions agree with TRBD2. V shed 0 bases and J 1 base; nucleotides not matched to a gene: 7. Germline V gene lookup returns CDR1 LNHDA and CDR2 SQIVND (reference sequence). This CDR3 is built from 17 residues. This CDR3 reads CASSIDRGGSGTDTQYF. CDR3 bases: TGTGCCAGTAGTATAGATCGGGGCGGGAGTGGCACAGATACGCAGTATTTT.